This TCR beta chain emerged from a study of metastatic and nonmetastatic thyroid tumors (TCRdb year 2020). The study in broad terms: The researchers compared repertoires between peripheral blood samples and tumor or nodule tissue samples from patients with malignant or benign thyroid disease.

Broader findings and caveats from the paper: TCR beta diversity was reported as significantly higher in malignant tumors than in benign nodules, in both blood and tumor samples.

No treatment had been received by any patient before thyroid surgery. Using T-cell receptor beta sequencing, the study looked back at clinical samples from patients collected from about 2011 to 2018. V gives up 2 bases and J gives up 5 bases, and the segment between their germline ends measures 12 bases. The germline V gene (reference sequence) sets CDR1 to DFQATT and CDR2 to SNEGSKA. The CDR3, cysteine through phenylalanine, is 14 amino acids long. The DNA shown is the 42-base CDR3, in frame from base 1. The table lists this clone with many counts. The antigen it binds to is not known. Base qualities are missing; no much larger clone stands one base away. Libraries were prepared through PCR. Sequencing instrument: Illumina HiSeq 4000. The TCR beta-chain CDR3 region of each patient was profiled by high-throughput sequencing. On the study's bioinformatics: Drawing on CDR3 differences between clinicopathological groups, the researchers built a classifier meant to tell apart patients with distant-metastatic papillary thyroid cancer. The Shannon index was used to assess repertoire diversity, and the Morisita-Horn index was used to assess tumor-blood repertoire similarity. The public sequencing data were trimmed at Q25 with fastp and processed into clonotypes with MiXCR by TCRdb, which kept only in-frame beta chains. None of the V and J calls come from the authors' own analysis; TCRdb made them. This sample lists over 30,000 clones; around 7% were detected once. The top ten hold about 45% of the sample.

The sequencing sample was made of blood. The V and J segments used are TRBV20-1 and TRBJ2-2; 5 matching bases give a weak D call of TRBD2. The TCR comes from a female donor with papillary thyroid cancer or a benign thyroid nodule (not recorded which). Some clones in this sample may be carry-over from other donors' samples. The bases read TGCAGTGCTAGACTAGCTGGCAGGACCGGGGAGCTGTTTTTT. It is translated as CSARLAGRTGELFF.